These T cell receptor beta chains were read from a single sample in a study of identical twins. TCRdb re-analysed the 5' RACE reads in MiXCR, keeping a single row per CDR3 protein. The sample shows about 530,000 distinct CDR3 sequences, more than 20% of them seen only once. These data were likewise used in another study, on yellow fever vaccine responses in identical twins.

Sequences were obtained from CD4+ T cells sorted from blood. The receptor set was obtained from a woman aged 18 to 35 in good health. Both conserved end residues are trimmed from each CDR3. A clone size is listed for some rows: how often the clone was seen (once, few, many), or a class if it is expanded.

v_gene,abundance,j_gene,CDR3aa
TRBV24-1,few,TRBJ2-7,ATSSGTGSSYEQY
TRBV10-2,few,TRBJ2-3,ASSEMADTQY
TRBV3-1,few,TRBJ1-6,ASSQEARFPTLH
TRBV3-1,few,TRBJ2-1,ASSQDRGLIEQF
TRBV12-3/TRBV12-4,NA,TRBJ1-5,ASSPRQGAKGQPQH
TRBV7-9,few,TRBJ2-3,ASSSRTGGSTDTQY
TRBV7-2,NA,TRBJ1-1,ASSLEGLAGTEAF
TRBV12-3/TRBV12-4,few,TRBJ2-7,ASKPLAGGHHEQY
TRBV20-1,few,TRBJ2-1,SAGLAGGNNEQF
TRBV5-1,NA,TRBJ2-5,ASSLAIRQQETQY
TRBV20-1,NA,TRBJ2-1,SAIAGGTYNEQF
TRBV12-3/TRBV12-4,NA,TRBJ1-4,ASSLGWGQGEKLF
TRBV11-2,NA,TRBJ2-1,ASSYLGLSGTGVYNEQF
TRBV12-3/TRBV12-4,few,TRBJ1-1,ASSLTDTEAF
TRBV20-1,few,TRBJ1-3,SARGGGAGNTIY
TRBV7-6,few,TRBJ1-1,ASSLRGVNTEAF